The rows below give T cell receptor beta chains drawn from one sample of a study of T cells in Graves' hyperthyroidism and ophthalmopathy. In TCRdb, the multiplex PCR reads were re-called with MiXCR into one record per CDR3 protein. Among about 350,000 distinct CDR3 sequences, about a sixth were seen once, and the ten largest hold around a third. Material: blood. The receptors here all came from a young woman with Graves' hyperthyroidism that later progressed to Graves' ophthalmopathy. CDR3s include the opening cysteine and the closing phenylalanine or tryptophan. A D gene is named only where the DNA matches it firmly. Size values are once, few and many counts, or a class for expanded clones, and some rows have none.

TRBJ2-7	many	NA	TRBV7-8	TGTGCCAGCAGCTCCACTCACGGGGAGATCTACGAGCAGTACTTC	CASSSTHGEIYEQYF
TRBJ1-2	many	NA	TRBV28	TGTGCCAGTATGGGTTGGACTGTAGGGGGCTACACCTTC	CASMGWTVGGYTF
TRBJ1-5	few	TRBD1	TRBV19	TGTGCCAGTAGTATCTATTGGGGACAGGGGAATCAGCCCCAGCATTTT	CASSIYWGQGNQPQHF
TRBJ1-5	many	TRBD1	TRBV3-1	TGTGCCAGCAGCCAGTTGACAGGGAATCAGCCCCAGCATTTT	CASSQLTGNQPQHF
TRBJ1-1	many	NA	TRBV6-1	TGTGCCAGCAGTGAAGCGAGGAATACTGAAGCTTTCTTT	CASSEARNTEAFF
TRBJ2-4	NA	NA	TRBV7-9	TGTGCCAGCAGCTTAGCACCAGGCCGGGAAAACATTCAGTACTTC	CASSLAPGRENIQYF
TRBJ2-6	NA	NA	TRBV3-1	TGTGCCAGCAGCCAAGTGGTTTGGCAACCCCCGGGCCCTGGGGCCAACGTCCTGACTTTC	CASSQVVWQPPGPGANVLTF
TRBJ2-1	many	NA	TRBV7-8	TGTGCCAGCAGCTTAGGAACCCGGGACGGAGCCAATGAGCAGTTCTTC	CASSLGTRDGANEQFF
TRBJ1-1	NA	NA	TRBV5-4	TGTGCCAGCAGCTTGGAGGCCACTGAAGCTTTCTTT	CASSLEATEAFF
TRBJ2-6	many	NA	TRBV6-1	TGTGCCAGCAGTAACAGGGTTTTCCTACTCTCTGGGGCCAACGTCCTGACTTTC	CASSNRVFLLSGANVLTF